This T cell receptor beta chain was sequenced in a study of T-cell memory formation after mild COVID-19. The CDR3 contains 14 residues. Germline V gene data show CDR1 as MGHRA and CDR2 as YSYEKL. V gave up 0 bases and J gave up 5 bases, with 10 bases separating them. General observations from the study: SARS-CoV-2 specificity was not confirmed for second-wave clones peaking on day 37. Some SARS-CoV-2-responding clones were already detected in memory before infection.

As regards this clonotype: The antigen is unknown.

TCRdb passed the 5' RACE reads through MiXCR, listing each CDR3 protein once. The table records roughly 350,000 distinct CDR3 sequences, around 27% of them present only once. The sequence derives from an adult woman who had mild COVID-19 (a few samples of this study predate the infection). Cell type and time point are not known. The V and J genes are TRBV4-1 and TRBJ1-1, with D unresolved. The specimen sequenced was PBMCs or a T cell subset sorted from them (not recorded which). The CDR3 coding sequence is TGCGCCAGCAGCCAAGATCCCGGCCCTACTGAAGCTTTCTTT. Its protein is CASSQDPGPTEAFF.